This T cell receptor beta chain comes out of a study of blood T cell repertoires in COVID-19. On the study more broadly: The origin of the acute and convalescent COVID-19 samples was the United States, Italy and Spain. PBMCs, B-cell-depleted T cells, or T cells were the source of the cDNA or gDNA that made up the material.

The CDR3 sequence is 16 residues long. CDR1 and CDR2 (germline): SGHRS, YFSETQ. J gave up 6 bases and V 0 bases, and 9 bases lay outside the gene matches. Authors' methods: How many nucleated cells were present was estimated from reference gene primer amplification. TCRdb's copy holds only in-frame clones and misses some; the assay was immunoSEQ multiplex PCR. From that table come the V and J calls and clone size; the DNA was used to work out D and trimming. The sample records fewer than 300,000 clones, about 89% being singletons. Seattle enrolled patients during active infection and tracked them longitudinally.

This receptor was identified in a woman aged 25 to 39 with COVID-19, enrolled during active disease. Sequenced input: peripheral blood. V is TRBV5-1 and J is TRBJ2-1, with 7 bases fitting TRBD2. CDR3 nucleotides: TGCGCCAGCAGCTTGGATGTGGCGGGAGCGGGCAATGAGCAGTTCTTC. Translation: CASSLDVAGAGNEQFF.